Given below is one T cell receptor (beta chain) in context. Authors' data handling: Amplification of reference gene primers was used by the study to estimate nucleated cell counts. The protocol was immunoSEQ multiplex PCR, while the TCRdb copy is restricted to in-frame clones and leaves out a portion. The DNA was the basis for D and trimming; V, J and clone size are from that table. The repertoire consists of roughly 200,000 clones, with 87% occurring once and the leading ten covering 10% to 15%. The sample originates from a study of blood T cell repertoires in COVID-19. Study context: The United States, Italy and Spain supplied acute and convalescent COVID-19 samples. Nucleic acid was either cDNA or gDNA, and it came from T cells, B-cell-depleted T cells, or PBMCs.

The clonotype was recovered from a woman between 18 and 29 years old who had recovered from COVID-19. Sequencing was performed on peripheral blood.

DNA for the CDR3: TGTGCCAGCAGCCCACCTGAGGGGGACAGGGGGAGTCGGGAGACCCAGTACTTC. Protein sequence: CASSPPEGDRGSRETQYF. This chain uses TRBV7-9 with TRBJ2-5; 11 positions agree with TRBD1. V dropped 5 bases and J dropped 5; count of bases not matched to a gene: 16. Germline assignment: CDR1 SEHNR and CDR2 FQNEAQ (reference sequence). CDR3 length: 18 amino acids.